The rows below give T cell receptor beta chains drawn from one sample of a study of blood T cell repertoires in COVID-19. TCRdb keeps only in-frame clones here, not all; method: immunoSEQ multiplex PCR. Of almost 100,000 clones listed, roughly 86% are singletons. The sequenced sample consisted of peripheral blood. The receptors derive from a man aged 45-65 years with acute or convalescent COVID-19. CDR3s include the opening cysteine and the closing phenylalanine or tryptophan. The order of the fields is V gene, clone size, J gene, D gene, CDR3 length, CDR3 protein, CDR3 DNA. D genes are given only for firm matches. Clone size is stated in some rows and not others, as once, few, many or a class when expanded.

V: TRBV12-2; size: -; J: TRBJ2-7; D: -; length: 17; CDR3: CASRLEVAGVCSYEQYF; DNA: TGTGCAAGTCGCTTAGAGGTGGCAGGGGTTTGCTCCTACGAGCAGTACTTC
V: TRBV15; size: -; J: TRBJ2-1; D: TRBD1; length: 17; CDR3: CATSRDLRTGPYNEQFF; DNA: TGTGCCACCAGCAGAGATTTGAGGACAGGCCCCTACAATGAGCAGTTCTTC
V: TRBV18; size: -; J: TRBJ1-2; D: -; length: 15; CDR3: CASSPLAGSDYGYTF; DNA: TGTGCCAGCTCACCGCTGGCAGGTTCCGACTATGGCTACACCTTC
V: TRBV6-5; size: -; J: TRBJ1-5; D: -; length: 15; CDR3: CASSYSFRVNQPQHF; DNA: TGTGCCAGCAGTTACTCGTTCAGGGTTAATCAGCCCCAGCATTTT
V: TRBV27; size: few; J: TRBJ2-7; D: -; length: 13; CDR3: CASSRVSHYEQYF; DNA: TGTGCCAGCAGTCGGGTGTCCCACTACGAGCAGTACTTC
V: TRBV19; size: -; J: TRBJ2-7; D: -; length: 17; CDR3: CASSSGPQGLLSYEQYF; DNA: TGTGCCAGTAGCTCAGGGCCTCAGGGGCTCCTTTCCTACGAGCAGTACTTC
V: TRBV19; size: -; J: TRBJ2-5; D: TRBD2; length: 16; CDR3: CASSIRGGRYRETQYF; DNA: TGTGCCAGTAGTATAAGGGGCGGGAGGTATAGAGAGACCCAGTACTTC
V: TRBV7-9; size: -; J: TRBJ1-4; D: -; length: 14; CDR3: CASSLTQGNEKLFF; DNA: TGTGCCAGCAGCTTAACACAGGGTAACGAAAAACTGTTTTTT
V: TRBV11-2; size: -; J: TRBJ2-2; D: -; length: 15; CDR3: CASSLVWRDTGELFF; DNA: TGTGCCAGCAGCTTAGTCTGGAGGGACACCGGGGAGCTGTTTTTT
V: TRBV27; size: -; J: TRBJ2-7; D: TRBD1; length: 13; CDR3: CASSGDSSYEQYF; DNA: TGTGCCAGCAGTGGGGACAGCTCCTACGAGCAGTACTTC
V: TRBV7-6; size: many; J: TRBJ2-3; D: -; length: 15; CDR3: CASSFLDSPTDTQYF; DNA: TGTGCCAGCAGCTTTCTTGACAGTCCCACAGATACGCAGTATTTT
V: TRBV27; size: -; J: TRBJ2-4; D: TRBD2; length: 14; CDR3: CASSVSGSRNIQYF; DNA: TGTGCCAGCAGTGTCAGCGGGAGCAGGAACATTCAGTACTTC
V: TRBV5-5; size: -; J: TRBJ2-1; D: -; length: 12; CDR3: CASSLGGNEQFF; DNA: TGTGCCAGCAGCTTAGGAGGGAATGAGCAGTTCTTC
V: TRBV7-8; size: -; J: TRBJ2-7; D: TRBD1; length: 17; CDR3: CASSLKTSGGLPYEQYF; DNA: TGTGCCAGCAGCCTAAAAACCTCAGGGGGCCTCCCCTACGAGCAGTACTTC
V: TRBV18; size: -; J: TRBJ2-1; D: TRBD2; length: 16; CDR3: CASSPPGLAVNNEQFF; DNA: TGTGCCAGCTCACCACCGGGACTAGCGGTAAACAATGAGCAGTTCTTC
V: TRBV27; size: -; J: TRBJ1-2; D: TRBD1; length: 14; CDR3: CASSFGQANYGYTF; DNA: TGTGCCAGCAGTTTTGGACAGGCTAACTATGGCTACACCTTC